The present TCR beta chain was sequenced within a study of T cells in Graves' hyperthyroidism and ophthalmopathy. The study's findings and limits: The majority of expanded thyroid clonotypes above 0.001 also appeared in blood.

Germline assignment: CDR1 LNHDA and CDR2 SQIVND (reference sequence). Trimming pared 5 bases from V and 3 bases from J, leaving 14 bases between. The CDR3 contains 14 residues. RNA transcripts served as the template for amplifying TCR beta CDR3 regions. When the TCR CDR3 underwent first-round RT-PCR, the HTBI primer set was used. TCRdb independently ran MiXCR on the multiplex PCR reads; one entry per CDR3 protein. The table shows roughly 520,000 distinct CDR3 sequences, with around 22% occurring only once. A few counts support this clonotype. Its antigen is not identified. This TCR came from a woman between 25 and 40 years old with Graves' ophthalmopathy. The material sequenced was blood. The rearrangement uses TRBV19 and TRBJ2-7; weak D call: TRBD1 (6 bases). The CDR3 region has the DNA TGTGCCAGTAGTTTTCGGGACAAAGGCTACGAGCAGTACTTC. This sequence encodes CASSFRDKGYEQYF.